A single sample gave rise to the 9 T cell receptor beta chains below, sequenced in a study of blood T cell repertoires in COVID-19. Assay: immunoSEQ multiplex PCR; the TCRdb copy retains only in-frame clones and omits some. The sample lists roughly 170,000 clones, 80% to 90% occurring once. Sequences were obtained from peripheral blood. These receptors were taken from a woman aged 70 to 79 with COVID-19, enrolled during active disease.

This sequence joins TRBV9 and TRBJ1-4; D is unresolved. The CDR3 contains 15 residues. Trimming stripped 7 bases from V and 0 bases from J, with 13 bases between. Germline V gene lookup returns CDR1 SGDLS and CDR2 YYNGEE. The CDR3 is CASAPTHATNEKLFF. The CDR3, as DNA: TGTGCCAGCGCTCCCACACATGCAACTAATGAAAAACTGTTTTTT.

The chain couples TRBV11-2 to TRBJ2-1; 8 nucleotides line up with TRBD2. The CDR3 length is 15 residues. The germline V gene has CDR1 SGHAT and CDR2 FQNNGV. V dropped 7 bases and J dropped 2; count of bases not matched to a gene: 7. The DNA for the CDR3 is TGTGCCAGCACCGCGGGGGGTGGAACCTACAATGAGCAGTTCTTC. As protein: CASTAGGGTYNEQFF.

The chain combines TRBV28 with TRBJ2-2; 7 bases align to TRBD1. Losses at the gene ends were 3 bases for V and 4 bases for J; bases not matched to a gene: 11. This CDR3 comprises 17 residues. Germline CDR1 reads MDHEN; CDR2 reads SYDVKM. Here the CDR3 reads CASSFGETGYFTGELFF. The CDR3 region has the DNA TGTGCCAGCAGTTTTGGGGAGACAGGGTATTTCACCGGGGAGCTGTTTTTT.

This clone was counted between two and nine times. J is TRBJ2-7 and V is TRBV20-1; D uncertain. V was shortened by 1 base and J by 6 bases, with 7 bases between the two germline ends. Germline V gives CDR1 DFQATT, CDR2 SNEGSKA (reference sequence). The CDR3 has 11 amino acids. The CDR3 region is CSARAISEQYF. Here the CDR3 DNA reads TGCAGTGCTAGAGCAATTTCCGAGCAGTACTTC.

The chain couples TRBV7-8 to TRBJ2-7; D gene uncertain. This CDR3 region has 11 residues. Trimming stripped 5 bases from V and 4 bases from J, with 6 bases between. CDR1 SGHVS and CDR2 FQNEAQ come from the germline V gene. The CDR3 spells CASSLNYEQYF. CDR3 DNA sequence: TGTGCCAGCAGCCTCAATTACGAGCAGTACTTC.

This rearrangement joins TRBV12-3 or TRBV12-4 to TRBJ2-7, with 7 bases aligning to TRBD1. The CDR3 runs to 12 residues. V trimming: 5 bases; J trimming: 6 bases; junction bases outside the gene matches: 4. CDR3: CASSKTGSEQYF. CDR3 DNA: TGTGCCAGCAGTAAGACAGGGTCCGAGCAGTACTTC.

J is TRBJ2-4 and V is TRBV3-1 (or the pseudogene TRBV3-2); 12 bases are a match to TRBD1. Germline values: CDR1 LGHDT, CDR2 YNNKEL (reference sequence). The V segment lost 9 bases and the J segment 3 bases; nucleotides outside the gene matches: 15. This CDR3 region has 18 residues. CDR3 DNA sequence: TGTGCCAGATGGCCCTTCGGGACAGGGGGCTTGGTCAAAAACATTCAGTACTTC. Protein sequence: CARWPFGTGGLVKNIQYF.

The V gene is TRBV27, the J gene TRBJ1-4, with a tentative D call TRBD1 (6 bases). This CDR3 is 15 amino acids long. Germline CDR1 is MNHEY and CDR2 is SMNVEV (reference sequence). V dropped 8 bases and J dropped 8 bases, with 21 bases sitting between them. CDR3 bases: TGTGCCAGCTCCCCTGGGGGCATTAGGGGGGAAAAACTGTTTTTT. It yields the protein CASSPGGIRGEKLFF. Full variable domain (rest looked up from reference TRBV27 and TRBJ1-4): EAQVTQNPRYLITVTGKKLTVTCSQNMNHEYMSWYRQDPGLGLRQIYYSMNVEVTDKGDVPEGYKVSRKEKRNFPLILESPSPNQTSLYFCASSPGGIRGEKLFFGSGTQLSVL.

In nucleotides, the CDR3 is TGTGCCAGCAGTCCACATCAGGGATGCTTACCCTACGAGCAGTACTTC. Amino acid sequence: CASSPHQGCLPYEQYF. The gene calls are TRBV6-9 and TRBJ2-7; D is perhaps TRBD1 (5 bases). CDR1 MNHGY and CDR2 SVAAGI come from the germline V gene. CDR3 size: 16 residues. Trimming pared 5 bases from V and 2 bases from J, leaving 19 bases between.